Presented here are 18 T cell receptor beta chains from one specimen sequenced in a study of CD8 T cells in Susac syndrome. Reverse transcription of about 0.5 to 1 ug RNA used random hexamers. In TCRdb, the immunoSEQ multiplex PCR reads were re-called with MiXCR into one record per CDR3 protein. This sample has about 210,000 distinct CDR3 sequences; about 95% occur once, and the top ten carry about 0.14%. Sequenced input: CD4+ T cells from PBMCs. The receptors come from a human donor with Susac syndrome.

CDR3 nucleotide sequence: TGTGCCAGCAGCTTAAGACAGCTGGGTCTGACTAACTATGGCTACACCTTC. Translated, it gives CASSLRQLGLTNYGYTF. The rearrangement uses TRBV7-2 and TRBJ1-2; maybe TRBD1 (5 bases). This CDR3 is built from 17 residues. V gave up 2 bases and J gave up 0 bases, with 16 bases separating them. Germline assignment: CDR1 SGHTA and CDR2 FQGNSA.

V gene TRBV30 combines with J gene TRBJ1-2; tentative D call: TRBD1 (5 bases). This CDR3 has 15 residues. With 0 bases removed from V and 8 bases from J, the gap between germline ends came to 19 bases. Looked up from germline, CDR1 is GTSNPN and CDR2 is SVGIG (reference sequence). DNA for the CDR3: TGTGCCTGGAGTGTACCGATATGGGACTTCTCCGGCTACACCTTC. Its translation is CAWSVPIWDFSGYTF.

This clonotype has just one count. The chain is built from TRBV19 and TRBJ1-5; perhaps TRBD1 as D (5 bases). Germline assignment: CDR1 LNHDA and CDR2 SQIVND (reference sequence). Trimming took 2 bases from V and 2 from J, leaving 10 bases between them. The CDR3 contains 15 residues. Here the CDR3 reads CASSISGGGNQPQHF. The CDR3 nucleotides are TGTGCCAGTAGTATAAGTGGGGGAGGCAATCAGCCCCAGCATTTT. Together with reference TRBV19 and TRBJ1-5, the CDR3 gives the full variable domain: DGGITQSPKYLFRKEGQNVTLSCEQNLNHDAMYWYRQDPGQGLRLIYYSQIVNDFQKGDIAEGYSVSREKKESFPLTVTSAQKNPTAFYLCASSISGGGNQPQHFGDGTRLSIL.

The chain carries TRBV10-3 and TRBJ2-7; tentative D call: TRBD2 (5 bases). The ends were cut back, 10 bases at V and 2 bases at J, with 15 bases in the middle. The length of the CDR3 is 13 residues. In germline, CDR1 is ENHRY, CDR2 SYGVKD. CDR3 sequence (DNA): TGTGCCACTTGTCAGGCGGGCACCTACGAGCAGTACTTC. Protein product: CATCQAGTYEQYF.

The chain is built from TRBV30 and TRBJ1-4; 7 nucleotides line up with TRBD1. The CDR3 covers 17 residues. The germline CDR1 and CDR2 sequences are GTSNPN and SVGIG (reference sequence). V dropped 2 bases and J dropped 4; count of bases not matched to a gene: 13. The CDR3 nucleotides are TGTGCCTGGAGTTCCTTCCGACAGGGCCGCGGTAATGAAAAACTGTTTTTT. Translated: CAWSSFRQGRGNEKLFF.

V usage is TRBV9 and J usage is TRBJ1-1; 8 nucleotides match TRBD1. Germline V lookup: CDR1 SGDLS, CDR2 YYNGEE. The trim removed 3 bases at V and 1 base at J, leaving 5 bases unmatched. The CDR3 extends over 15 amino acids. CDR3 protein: CASSGEQGENTEAFF. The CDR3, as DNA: TGTGCCAGCAGCGGTGAACAGGGGGAGAACACTGAAGCTTTCTTT.

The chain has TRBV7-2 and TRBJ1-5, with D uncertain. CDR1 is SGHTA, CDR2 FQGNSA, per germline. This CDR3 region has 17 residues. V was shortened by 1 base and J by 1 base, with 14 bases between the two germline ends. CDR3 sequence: CASSLGRGVLSNQPQHF. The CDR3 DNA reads TGTGCCAGCAGCTTAGGTCGGGGAGTTTTGAGCAATCAGCCCCAGCATTTT.

CDR3 in amino acids: CAWTGDISVQGNEQFF. Here the CDR3 DNA reads TGTGCCTGGACCGGGGATATATCAGTTCAGGGCAATGAGCAGTTCTTC. The rearrangement links TRBV30 to TRBJ2-1, with D possibly called TRBD1 or TRBD2 (5 bases each). The V end was cut by 4 bases, the J end by 6 bases, with 22 bases between. This CDR3 has 16 residues. Germline lookup yields CDR1 GTSNPN and CDR2 SVGIG (reference sequence).

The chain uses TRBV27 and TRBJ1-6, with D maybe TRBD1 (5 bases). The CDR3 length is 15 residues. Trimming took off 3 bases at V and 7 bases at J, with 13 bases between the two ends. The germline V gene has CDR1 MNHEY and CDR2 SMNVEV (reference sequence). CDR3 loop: CASSFGGNKNSPLHF. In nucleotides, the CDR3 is TGTGCCAGCAGTTTTGGGGGTAATAAGAATTCACCCCTCCACTTT.

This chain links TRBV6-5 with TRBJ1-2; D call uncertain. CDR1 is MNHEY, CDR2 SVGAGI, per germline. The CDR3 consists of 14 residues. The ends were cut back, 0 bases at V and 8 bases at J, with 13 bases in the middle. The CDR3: CASSYSREFPGYTF. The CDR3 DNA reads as TGTGCCAGCAGTTACTCTAGGGAGTTCCCGGGCTACACCTTC.

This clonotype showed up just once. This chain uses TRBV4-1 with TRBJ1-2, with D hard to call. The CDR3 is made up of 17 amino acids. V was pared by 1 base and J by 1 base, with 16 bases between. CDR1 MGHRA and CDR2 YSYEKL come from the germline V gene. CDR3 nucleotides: TGCGCCAGCAGCCAAGGTCAAGGAGGGAGTGATAACTATGGCTACACCTTC. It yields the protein CASSQGQGGSDNYGYTF.

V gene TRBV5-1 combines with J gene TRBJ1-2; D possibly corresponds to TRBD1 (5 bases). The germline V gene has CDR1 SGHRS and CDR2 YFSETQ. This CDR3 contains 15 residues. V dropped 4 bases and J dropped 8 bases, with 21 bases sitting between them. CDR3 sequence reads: CASSGGDVSGEGYTF. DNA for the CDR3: TGCGCCAGCAGCGGCGGGGACGTATCCGGGGAGGGCTACACCTTC.

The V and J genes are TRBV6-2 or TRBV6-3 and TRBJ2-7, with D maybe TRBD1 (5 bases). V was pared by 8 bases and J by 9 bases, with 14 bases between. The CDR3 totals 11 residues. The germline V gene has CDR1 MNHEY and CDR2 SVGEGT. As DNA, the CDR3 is TGTGCCAGCGGGATAGGACATGGGCAGTACTTC. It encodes CASGIGHGQYF.

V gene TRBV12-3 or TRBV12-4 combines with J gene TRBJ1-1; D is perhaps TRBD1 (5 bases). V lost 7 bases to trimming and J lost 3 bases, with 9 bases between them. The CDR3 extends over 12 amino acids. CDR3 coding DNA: TGTGCCAGCACAGGGTCTTACACTGAAGCTTTCTTT. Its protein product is CASTGSYTEAFF.

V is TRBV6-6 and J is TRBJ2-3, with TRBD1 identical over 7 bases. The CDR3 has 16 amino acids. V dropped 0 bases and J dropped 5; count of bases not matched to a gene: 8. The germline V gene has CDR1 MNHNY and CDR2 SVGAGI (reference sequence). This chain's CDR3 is CASSYSETGMEDTQYF. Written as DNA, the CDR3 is TGTGCCAGCAGTTACTCGGAGACAGGGATGGAAGATACGCAGTATTTT.

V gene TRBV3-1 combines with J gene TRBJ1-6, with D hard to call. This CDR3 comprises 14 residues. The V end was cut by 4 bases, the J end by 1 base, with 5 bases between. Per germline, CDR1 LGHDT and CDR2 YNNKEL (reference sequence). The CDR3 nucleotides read TGTGCCAGCAGCCCGGGGTCCTATAATTCACCCCTCCACTTT. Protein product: CASSPGSYNSPLHF.

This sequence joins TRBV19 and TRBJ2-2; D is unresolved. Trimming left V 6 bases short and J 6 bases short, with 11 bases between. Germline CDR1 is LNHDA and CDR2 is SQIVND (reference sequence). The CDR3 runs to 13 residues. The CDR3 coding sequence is TGTGCCAGTAGGATGAGAAACTCCGGGGAGCTGTTTTTT. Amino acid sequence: CASRMRNSGELFF. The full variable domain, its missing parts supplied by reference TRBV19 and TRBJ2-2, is DGGITQSPKYLFRKEGQNVTLSCEQNLNHDAMYWYRQDPGQGLRLIYYSQIVNDFQKGDIAEGYSVSREKKESFPLTVTSAQKNPTAFYLCASRMRNSGELFFGEGSRLTVL.

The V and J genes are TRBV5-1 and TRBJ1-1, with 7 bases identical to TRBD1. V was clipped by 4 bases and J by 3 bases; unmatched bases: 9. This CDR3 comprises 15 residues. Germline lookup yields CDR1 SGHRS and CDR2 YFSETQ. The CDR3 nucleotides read TGCGCCAGCAGCCCGCGACAGGGAACCGACACTGAAGCTTTCTTT. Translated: CASSPRQGTDTEAFF.